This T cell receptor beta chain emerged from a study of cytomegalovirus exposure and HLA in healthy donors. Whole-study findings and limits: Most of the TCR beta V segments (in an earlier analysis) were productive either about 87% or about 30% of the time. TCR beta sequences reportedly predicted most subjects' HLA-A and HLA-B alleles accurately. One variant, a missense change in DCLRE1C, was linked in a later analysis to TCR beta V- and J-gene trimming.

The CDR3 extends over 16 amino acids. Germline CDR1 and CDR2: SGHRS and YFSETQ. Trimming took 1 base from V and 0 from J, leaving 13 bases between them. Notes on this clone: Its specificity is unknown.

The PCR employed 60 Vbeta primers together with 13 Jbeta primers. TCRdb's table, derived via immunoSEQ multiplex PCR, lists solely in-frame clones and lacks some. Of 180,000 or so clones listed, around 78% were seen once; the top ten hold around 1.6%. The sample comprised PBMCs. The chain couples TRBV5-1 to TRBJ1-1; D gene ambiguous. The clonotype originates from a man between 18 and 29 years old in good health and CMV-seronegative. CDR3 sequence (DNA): TGCGCCAGCAGCTTGTCGGCAAGGACTATGAACACTGAAGCTTTCTTT. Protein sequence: CASSLSARTMNTEAFF. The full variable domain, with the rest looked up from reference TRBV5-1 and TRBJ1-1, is KAGVTQTPRYLIKTRGQQVTLSCSPISGHRSVSWYQQTPGQGLQFLFEYFSETQRNKGNFPGRFSGRQFSNSRSEMNVSTLELGDSALYLCASSLSARTMNTEAFFGQGTRLTVV.